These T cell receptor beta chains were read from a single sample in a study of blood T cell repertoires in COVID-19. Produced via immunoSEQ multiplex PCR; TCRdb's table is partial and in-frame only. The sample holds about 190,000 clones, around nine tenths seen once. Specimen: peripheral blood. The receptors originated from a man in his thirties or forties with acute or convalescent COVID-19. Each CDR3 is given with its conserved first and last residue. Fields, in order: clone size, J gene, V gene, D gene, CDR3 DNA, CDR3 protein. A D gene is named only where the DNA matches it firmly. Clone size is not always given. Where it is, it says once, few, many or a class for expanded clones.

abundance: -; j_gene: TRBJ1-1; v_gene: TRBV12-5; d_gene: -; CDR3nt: TGTGCTAGTAGCAGGGGAGACACTGAAGCTTTCTTT; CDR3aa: CASSRGDTEAFF
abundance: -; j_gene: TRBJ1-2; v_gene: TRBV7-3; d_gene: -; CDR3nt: TGTGCCAGCAGCACGGACTGGAAGGGGGATGGCTACACCTTC; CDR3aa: CASSTDWKGDGYTF
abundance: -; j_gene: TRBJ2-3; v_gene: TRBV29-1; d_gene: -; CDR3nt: TGCAGCGGTAACCGAGGTGCAGATACGCAGTATTTT; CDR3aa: CSGNRGADTQYF
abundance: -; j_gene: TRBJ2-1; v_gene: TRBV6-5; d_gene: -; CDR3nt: TGTGCCAGCAGTCCCCTATTCTACAATGAGCAGTTCTTC; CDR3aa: CASSPLFYNEQFF
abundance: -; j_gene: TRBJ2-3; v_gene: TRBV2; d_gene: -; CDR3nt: TGTGCCAGCAGACCACTAGCTGGAGGGACGCAGTATTTT; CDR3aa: CASRPLAGGTQYF
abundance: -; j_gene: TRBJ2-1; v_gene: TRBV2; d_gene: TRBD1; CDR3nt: TGTGCCAGCAACCGGGACAGGGGCTTGCATGAGCAGTTCTTC; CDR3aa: CASNRDRGLHEQFF
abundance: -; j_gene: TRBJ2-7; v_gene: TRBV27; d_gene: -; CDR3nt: TGTGCCAGCAGTTTATCAAGGCGGGACGAGCAGTACTTC; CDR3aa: CASSLSRRDEQYF
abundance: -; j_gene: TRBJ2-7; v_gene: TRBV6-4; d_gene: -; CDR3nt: TGTGCCAGCAGCGAGACAGGAGTCTCCTACGAGCAGTACTTC; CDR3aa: CASSETGVSYEQYF
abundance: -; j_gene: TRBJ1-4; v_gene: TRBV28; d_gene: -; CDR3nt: TGTGCCAGCAGCCGCAGGGCCACTAATGAAAAACTGTTTTTT; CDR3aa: CASSRRATNEKLFF
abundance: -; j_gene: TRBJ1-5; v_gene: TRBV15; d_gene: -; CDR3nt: TGTGCCACCAGCAGAGCCAATCCAGGCTCCCAGCCCCAGCATTTT; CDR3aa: CATSRANPGSQPQHF
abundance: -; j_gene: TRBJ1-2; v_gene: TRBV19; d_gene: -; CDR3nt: TGTGCCAGTAGCGCTGGGGACACGGGCGGCTACACCTTC; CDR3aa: CASSAGDTGGYTF
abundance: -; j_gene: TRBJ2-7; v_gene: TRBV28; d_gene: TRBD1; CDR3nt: TGTGCCAGCAGGGCCCCAAGGACAGGGGCGGGCGAGCAGTACTTC; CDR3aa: CASRAPRTGAGEQYF
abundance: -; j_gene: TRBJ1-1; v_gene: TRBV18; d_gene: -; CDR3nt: TGTGCCAGCTCACTAGGGAGAAACACTGAGGCTTTCTTT; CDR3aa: CASSLGRNTEAFF
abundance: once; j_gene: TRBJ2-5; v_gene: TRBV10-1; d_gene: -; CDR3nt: TGCGCCAGCAGTGAGTCGAATTCAGGGGACCAAGAGACCCAGTACTTC; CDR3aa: CASSESNSGDQETQYF
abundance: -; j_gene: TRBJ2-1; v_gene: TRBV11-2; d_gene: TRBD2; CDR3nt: TGTGCCAGCAGCTTATTTGGTAGCGGGAGTAATGAGCAGTTCTTC; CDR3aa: CASSLFGSGSNEQFF
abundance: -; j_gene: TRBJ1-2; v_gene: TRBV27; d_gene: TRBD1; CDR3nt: TGTGCCAGCCGGACAGGGGGTACCCCTTTGGGGGGCTACACCTTC; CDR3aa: CASRTGGTPLGGYTF
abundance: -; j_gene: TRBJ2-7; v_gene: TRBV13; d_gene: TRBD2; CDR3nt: TGTGCCAGCAGCAATTCCCACGGGGGGGCCTACGAGCAGTACTTC; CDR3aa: CASSNSHGGAYEQYF
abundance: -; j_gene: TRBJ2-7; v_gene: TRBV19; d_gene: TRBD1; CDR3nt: TGTGCCAGTAGAGACCGGGACAGATCCTCCTACGAGCAGTACTTC; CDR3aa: CASRDRDRSSYEQYF
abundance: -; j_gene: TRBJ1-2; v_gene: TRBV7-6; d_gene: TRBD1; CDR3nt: TGTGCCAGCAGCCCTCAGGTGTCCAGGGGGCGAGGCTATGGCTACACCTTC; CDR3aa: CASSPQVSRGRGYGYTF
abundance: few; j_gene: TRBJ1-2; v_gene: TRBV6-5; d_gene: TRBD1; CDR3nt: TGTGCCACCTTTAAACAGGGGGCCCCTTTAAATGGCTACACCTTC; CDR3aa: CATFKQGAPLNGYTF
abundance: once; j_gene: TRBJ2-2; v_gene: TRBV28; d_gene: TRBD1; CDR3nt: TGTGCCAGCAGTAGACAGGGCTTCACCGGGGAGCTGTTTTTT; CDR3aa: CASSRQGFTGELFF
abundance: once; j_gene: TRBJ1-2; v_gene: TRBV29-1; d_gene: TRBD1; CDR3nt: TGCAGCGTACAAACAGGGGCCCCCGCCGAGGGCTACACCTTC; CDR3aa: CSVQTGAPAEGYTF
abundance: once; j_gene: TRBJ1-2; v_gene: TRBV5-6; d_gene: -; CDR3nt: TGTGCCAGCAGGGAAGCGGGGGTTACCTATGGCTACACCTTC; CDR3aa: CASREAGVTYGYTF
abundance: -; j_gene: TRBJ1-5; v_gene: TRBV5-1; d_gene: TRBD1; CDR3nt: TGCGCCAGCAGCTTCTCCGGGACAGGGGACCAGCCCCAGCATTTT; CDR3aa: CASSFSGTGDQPQHF
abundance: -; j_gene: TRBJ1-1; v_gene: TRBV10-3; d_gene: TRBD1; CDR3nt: TGTGCCATCAGTGACGTCCCGGGACAGGGGTTTGAAGCTTTCTTT; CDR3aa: CAISDVPGQGFEAFF
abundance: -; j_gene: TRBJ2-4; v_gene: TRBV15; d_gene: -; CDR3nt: TGTGCCACCAGCACGCTGGGGGCAGGTCAAAACATTCAGTACTTC; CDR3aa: CATSTLGAGQNIQYF
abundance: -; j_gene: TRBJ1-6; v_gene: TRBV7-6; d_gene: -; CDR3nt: TGTGCCAGCAGTCCGAACAGTGGATATAATTCACCCCTCCACTTT; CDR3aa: CASSPNSGYNSPLHF
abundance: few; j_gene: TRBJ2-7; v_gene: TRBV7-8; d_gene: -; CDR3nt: TGTGCCAGCAGCCTTAACAGGGATCAGGGCGAGCAGTACTTC; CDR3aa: CASSLNRDQGEQYF
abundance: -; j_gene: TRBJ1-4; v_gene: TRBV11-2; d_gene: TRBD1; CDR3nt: TGTGCCAGCAGCCAACGGGCCGACAGGGCAACTAATGAAAAACTGTTTTTT; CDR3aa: CASSQRADRATNEKLFF
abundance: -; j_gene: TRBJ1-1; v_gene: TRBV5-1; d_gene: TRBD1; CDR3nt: TGCGCCAGCAGCTTGAGGGGACAGGGAAACACTGAAGCTTTCTTT; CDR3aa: CASSLRGQGNTEAFF
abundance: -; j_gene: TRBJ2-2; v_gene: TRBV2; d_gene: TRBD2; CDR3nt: TGTGCCAGCAGTGCCAGCGGGGGGGCGAACACCGGGGAGCTGTTTTTT; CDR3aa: CASSASGGANTGELFF
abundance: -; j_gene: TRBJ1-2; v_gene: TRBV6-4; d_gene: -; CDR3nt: TGTGCCAGCAGTGAGGGCAGTGGCACCGGCGGCTACACCTTC; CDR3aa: CASSEGSGTGGYTF
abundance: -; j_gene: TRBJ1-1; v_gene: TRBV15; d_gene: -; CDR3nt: TGTGCCACCAGTCCAGGGTGGACTGAAGCTTTCTTT; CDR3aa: CATSPGWTEAFF
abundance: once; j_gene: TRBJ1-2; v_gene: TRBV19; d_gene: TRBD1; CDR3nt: TGTGCCAGTAGTATGGGGACAGGGTCTGGCTACACCTTC; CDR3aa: CASSMGTGSGYTF
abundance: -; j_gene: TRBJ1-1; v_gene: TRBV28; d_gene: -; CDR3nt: TGTGCCAGCCTCCAGGGGTACACTGAAGCTTTCTTT; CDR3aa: CASLQGYTEAFF
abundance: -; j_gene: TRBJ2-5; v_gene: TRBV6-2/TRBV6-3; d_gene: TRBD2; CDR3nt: TGTGCCAGCAGTTATCCGACTAGCGGGGGGAAAGAGACCCAGTACTTC; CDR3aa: CASSYPTSGGKETQYF
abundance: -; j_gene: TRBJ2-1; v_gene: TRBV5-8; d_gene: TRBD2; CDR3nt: TGTGCCAGCAGTTTTGGGGGACTAGCGGGAAGCAATGAGCAGTTCTTC; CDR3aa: CASSFGGLAGSNEQFF
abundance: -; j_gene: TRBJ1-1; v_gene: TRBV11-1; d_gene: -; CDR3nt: TGTGCCAGCAGCACGGGAAACAAGAACACTGAAGCTTTCTTT; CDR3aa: CASSTGNKNTEAFF
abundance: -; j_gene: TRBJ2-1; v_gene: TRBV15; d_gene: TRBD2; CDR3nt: TGTGCCACCAGCATTGGACTAGCCCGGTCGAATGAGCAGTTCTTC; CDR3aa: CATSIGLARSNEQFF
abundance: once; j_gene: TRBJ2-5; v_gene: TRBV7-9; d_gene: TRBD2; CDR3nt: TGTGCCAGCAGCCGCGCAGGACCCGGGGGGGGTGAGACCCAGTACTTC; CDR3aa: CASSRAGPGGGETQYF
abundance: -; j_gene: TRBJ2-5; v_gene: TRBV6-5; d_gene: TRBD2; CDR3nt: TGTGCCAGCAGACCGGGACTAGCGGTACAGACCCAGTACTTC; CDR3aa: CASRPGLAVQTQYF
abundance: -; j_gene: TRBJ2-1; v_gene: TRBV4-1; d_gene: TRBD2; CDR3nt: TGCGCCAGCAGCCGACCTCATAGCGGGGGCCAAGACAATGAGCAGTTCTTC; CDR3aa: CASSRPHSGGQDNEQFF
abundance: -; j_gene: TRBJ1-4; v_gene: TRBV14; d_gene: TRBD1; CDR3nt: TGTGCCAGCAGCAAGCCGACAGGGGCCAATGAAAAACTGTTTTTT; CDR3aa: CASSKPTGANEKLFF
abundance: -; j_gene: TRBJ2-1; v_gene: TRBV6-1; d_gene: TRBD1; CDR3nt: TGTGCCAGCAGTGGCCACCTGGGACAGGGGTCCTACAATGAGCAGTTCTTC; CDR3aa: CASSGHLGQGSYNEQFF
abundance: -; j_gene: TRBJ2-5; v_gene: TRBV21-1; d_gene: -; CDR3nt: TGTGCCAGCAGCAAACACCAGGGAAAAGAGACCCAGTACTTC; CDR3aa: CASSKHQGKETQYF
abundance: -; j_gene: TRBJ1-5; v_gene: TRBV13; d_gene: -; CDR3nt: TGTGCCAGCAGCCGCGGGACCTATCAGCCCCAGCATTTT; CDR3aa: CASSRGTYQPQHF
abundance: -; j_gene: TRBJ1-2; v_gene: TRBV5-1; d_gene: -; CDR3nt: TGCGCCAGCAGCTTGGCCACCGGGGAGATGGGCTACACCTTC; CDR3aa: CASSLATGEMGYTF
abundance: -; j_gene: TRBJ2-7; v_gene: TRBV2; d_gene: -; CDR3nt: TGTGCCAGCAGCTGGGAGGACCCAGCGGTCCCGTCCGAGCAGTACTTC; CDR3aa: CASSWEDPAVPSEQYF
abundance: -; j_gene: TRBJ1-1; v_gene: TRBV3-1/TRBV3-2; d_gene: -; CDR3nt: TGTGCCAGCCGCTTAGACAGCATGAACACTGAAGCTTTCTTT; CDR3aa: CASRLDSMNTEAFF
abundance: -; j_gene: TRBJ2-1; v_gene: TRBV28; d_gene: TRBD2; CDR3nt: TGTGCCAGCAGCCCCCCACTAGCGGGGGGGTACAATGAGCAGTTCTTC; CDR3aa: CASSPPLAGGYNEQFF
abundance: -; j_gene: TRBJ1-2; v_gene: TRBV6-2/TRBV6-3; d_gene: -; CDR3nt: TGTGCCAGCAGCCTCGGGACATCATACGGCTACACCTTC; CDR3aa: CASSLGTSYGYTF
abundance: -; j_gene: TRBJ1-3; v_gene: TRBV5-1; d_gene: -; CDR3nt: TGCGCCAGCACTTCCGGCTCTGGAAACACCATATATTTT; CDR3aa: CASTSGSGNTIYF
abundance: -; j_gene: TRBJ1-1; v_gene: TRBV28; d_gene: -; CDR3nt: TGTGCAACCGGGGGGAACACTGAAGCTTTCTTT; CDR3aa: CATGGNTEAFF
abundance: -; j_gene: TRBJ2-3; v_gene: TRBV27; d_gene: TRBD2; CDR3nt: TGTGCCAGCAGTCTACGGGAGGGGGGGGCAGATACGCAGTATTTT; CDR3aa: CASSLREGGADTQYF
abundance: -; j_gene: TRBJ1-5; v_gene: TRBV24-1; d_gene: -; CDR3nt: TGTGCCACCAGTGATTTACCCAGGGGATTGGATCAGCCCCAGCATTTT; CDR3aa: CATSDLPRGLDQPQHF